Below, 23 T cell receptor beta chains from the same sample are listed, as sequenced in a study of CXCR3-negative and CXCR3-positive naive CD8 T cells. It was by 5' RACE with UMI labels that the TRB cDNA libraries were prepared. Reanalyzing the 5' RACE reads, TCRdb keeps one entry per CDR3 protein, without DNA. Recorded for this sample: some 130,000 distinct CDR3 sequences. Sequencing was done on a sample of naive CXCR3- CD8+ T cells from blood. Subset given: CD45RO-CCR7+CD27+CD95- naive CD8+ T cells lacking CXCR3 (TNR3-). The source of these receptors is a human donor in good health. Some clones in this sample may be carry-over from other donors' samples.

This chain connects TRBV29-1 to TRBJ2-1; TCRdb outputs TRBD1, but without DNA this stays unchecked. The germline V gene encodes CDR1 SQVTM and CDR2 ANQGSEA. CDR3 size: 15 residues. This chain's CDR3 is CSVDPGRSGSYEQFF.

The chain recombines TRBV12-3 or TRBV12-4 with TRBJ2-7; TCRdb selects TRBD1, and the lack of DNA leaves this call unchecked. This CDR3 region has 14 residues. CDR3: CASSTGSNLYEQYF.

The J gene is TRBJ2-7, the V gene TRBV5-1; TCRdb's D call of TRBD1 is untestable without DNA. CDR1 is SGHRS, CDR2 YFSETQ, per germline. The CDR3 spans 15 residues. CDR3 residues: CASSLVGARDYEQYF.

The V gene is TRBV11-2, the J gene TRBJ2-7; TCRdb designates TRBD1, a call that cannot be tested without DNA. The germline CDR1 and CDR2 sequences are SGHAT and FQNNGV. This CDR3 contains 12 residues. The CDR3 loop reads CASSTDRYEQYF.

The V and J genes are TRBV19 and TRBJ2-7; TCRdb picks TRBD1, but there is no DNA to check that call. CDR3 length: 14 residues. Germline V gene sequence: CDR1 LNHDA, CDR2 SQIVND (reference sequence). The CDR3 protein is CARSATGGRYEQYF.

The chain employs TRBV10-3 and TRBJ2-1. The CDR3 extends over 14 amino acids. Germline V gives CDR1 ENHRY, CDR2 SYGVKD. The CDR3 reads CAINRDDSYNEQFF.

This sequence joins TRBV7-9 and TRBJ2-6. Germline assignment: CDR1 SEHNR and CDR2 FQNEAQ (reference sequence). The CDR3 runs 17 residues. CDR3 loop: CASSLSTVNSGANVLTF. Variable domain in full (rest from reference TRBV7-9 and TRBJ2-6): DTGVSQNPRHKITKRGQNVTFRCDPISEHNRLYWYRQTLGQGPEFLTYFQNEAQLEKSRLLSDRFSAERPKGSFSTLEIQRTEQGDSAMYLCASSLSTVNSGANVLTFGAGSRLTVL.

The chain carries TRBV7-2 and TRBJ2-7. The V gene's germline CDR1 is SGHTA and CDR2 FQGNSA. This CDR3 contains 12 residues. The CDR3 protein is CASSPYLYEQYF.

The rearrangement joins TRBV20-1 to TRBJ2-1; checking the TCRdb D call of TRBD2 is not possible without DNA. Germline V gene sequence: CDR1 DFQATT, CDR2 SNEGSKA (reference sequence). CDR3 length: 15 residues. The CDR3 loop reads CSAIEGASVYNEQFF.

The V gene is TRBV20-1, the J gene TRBJ2-7; TCRdb's assignment of TRBD1 cannot be checked, as there is no DNA. The CDR3 spans 17 residues. Germline CDR1 DFQATT, CDR2 SNEGSKA (reference sequence). Here the CDR3 reads CSAHLNLDSRSSYEQYF.

The V call is TRBV4-2, the J call TRBJ2-1; TCRdb indicates TRBD1, and absent DNA this call remains unverified. There are 15 residues in the CDR3. Germline CDR1 LGHNA, CDR2 YNFKEQ. The CDR3 loop is CASSPEDRGGNEQFF.

The V call is TRBV15, the J call TRBJ2-7. The CDR3 runs to 13 residues. Per the germline V gene, CDR1 is LNHNV and CDR2 is YYDKDF (reference sequence). The CDR3 protein is CATSRGVPYEQYF.

V usage is TRBV19 and J usage is TRBJ2-1; without DNA, the TCRdb call of TRBD2 cannot be checked. Germline lookup yields CDR1 LNHDA and CDR2 SQIVND (reference sequence). The CDR3 is 13 residues long. This CDR3 is CASSARAYNEQFF.

This chain uses TRBV5-1 with TRBJ1-1. The CDR3 covers 13 residues. Germline CDR1 is SGHRS and CDR2 is YFSETQ. This chain's CDR3 is CASSEGPNTEAFF.

The CDR3: CATSGAPSSNYGYTF. The rearrangement uses TRBV6-2 or TRBV6-3 and TRBJ1-2; TCRdb gives TRBD1 as the D gene, but with no DNA this cannot be confirmed. CDR1 MNHEY and CDR2 SVGEGT come from the germline V gene. The CDR3 contains 15 residues.

The rearrangement joins TRBV20-1 to TRBJ2-1; without DNA, the TCRdb call of TRBD2 cannot be checked. Germline values: CDR1 DFQATT, CDR2 SNEGSKA (reference sequence). The CDR3 sequence is 14 residues long. This chain's CDR3 is CSARKAGGNNEQFF.

J is TRBJ2-5 and V is TRBV2; TCRdb's D gene call, TRBD2, goes unchecked for lack of DNA. CDR1 and CDR2 (germline): SNHLY, FYNNEI. This CDR3 region has 14 residues. This CDR3 is CAIQAGLAVKTQYF.

The rearrangement links TRBV5-4 to TRBJ2-1; the TRBD2 assignment by TCRdb is unverifiable without DNA. The CDR3 spans 15 residues. CDR1 and CDR2 from the germline V gene are SGHNT and YYREEE (reference sequence). The CDR3 reads CASSLSSGGVGEQFF.

This chain links TRBV29-1 with TRBJ1-4; TCRdb names TRBD1, which stays unverified in the absence of DNA. Germline-derived CDR1 and CDR2 are SQVTM and ANQGSEA. The CDR3 is 13 amino acids. Here the CDR3 reads CSGLQGAGEKLFF.

The chain combines TRBV4-1 with TRBJ2-3; TCRdb's D gene call, TRBD2, goes unchecked for lack of DNA. The CDR3 sequence is 16 residues long. Germline values: CDR1 MGHRA, CDR2 YSYEKL. CDR3 region: CASSRTSGGPGDTQYF.

The chain joins TRBV6-6 to TRBJ2-1; the TCRdb D gene call, TRBD2, has no DNA to confirm it. The length of the CDR3 is 15 residues. Germline assignment: CDR1 MNHNY and CDR2 SVGAGI (reference sequence). The CDR3 sequence is CASSYSRAGGNEQFF.

The CDR3 sequence: CSVVSGSGELFF. This sequence joins TRBV29-1 and TRBJ2-2; TCRdb's D call of TRBD1 is untestable without DNA. Germline loops: CDR1 SQVTM, CDR2 ANQGSEA. This CDR3 is built from 12 residues.

This chain uses TRBV28 with TRBJ2-1; TCRdb's D call, TRBD2, is unchecked because there is no DNA. In germline, CDR1 is MDHEN, CDR2 SYDVKM. The CDR3 length is 15 residues. The CDR3 sequence is CASSTSGSSYNEQFF.